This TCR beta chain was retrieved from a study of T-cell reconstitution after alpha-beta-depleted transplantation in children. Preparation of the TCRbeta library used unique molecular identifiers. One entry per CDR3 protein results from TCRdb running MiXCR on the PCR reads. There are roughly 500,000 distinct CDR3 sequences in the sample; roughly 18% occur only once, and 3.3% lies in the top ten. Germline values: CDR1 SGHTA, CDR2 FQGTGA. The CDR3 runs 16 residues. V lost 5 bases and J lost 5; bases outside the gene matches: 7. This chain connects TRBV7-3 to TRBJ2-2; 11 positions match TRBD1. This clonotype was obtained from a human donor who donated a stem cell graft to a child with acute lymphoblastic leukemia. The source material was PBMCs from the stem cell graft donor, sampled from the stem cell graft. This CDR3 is CASSPQGTGGTGELFF. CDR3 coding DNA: TGTGCCAGCAGCCCTCAAGGGACAGGGGGGACCGGGGAGCTGTTTTTT.